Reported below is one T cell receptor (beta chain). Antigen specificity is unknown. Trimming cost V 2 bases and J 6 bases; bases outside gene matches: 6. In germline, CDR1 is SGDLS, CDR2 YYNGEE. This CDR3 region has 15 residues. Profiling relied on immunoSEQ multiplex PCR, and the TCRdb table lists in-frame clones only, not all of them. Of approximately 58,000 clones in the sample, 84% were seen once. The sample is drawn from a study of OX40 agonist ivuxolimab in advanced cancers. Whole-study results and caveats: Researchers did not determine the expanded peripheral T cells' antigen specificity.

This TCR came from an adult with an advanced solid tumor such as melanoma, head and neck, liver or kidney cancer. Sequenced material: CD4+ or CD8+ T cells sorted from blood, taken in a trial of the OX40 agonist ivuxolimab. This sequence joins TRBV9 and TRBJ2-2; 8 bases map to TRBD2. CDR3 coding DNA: TGTGCCAGCAGCGTCTTAGGACTAGCTTCCGGGGAGCTGTTTTTT. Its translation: CASSVLGLASGELFF.